This T cell receptor (beta chain) derives from a study of cytomegalovirus exposure and HLA in healthy donors. Notes on the study in general: The study designated 150 or so TCR beta chains cytomegalovirus-associated. A later analysis linked a missense DCLRE1C variant to TCR beta V- and J-gene trimming. Links to common viral pathogens appeared, in a later analysis, for several of the most significant clusters. For most subjects, TCR beta sequences were reported to predict HLA-A and HLA-B alleles with accuracy.

Concerning this clone: Its antigen is still unknown.

In the PCR, 60 Vbeta and 13 Jbeta primers were used. Sequenced by immunoSEQ multiplex PCR; TCRdb stores in-frame clones only, minus some. The table lists around 130,000 clones, around 80% of them singletons, with 2.5% to 3% in the top ten. Germline trimming cut 4 bases from V and 0 bases from J; bases unmatched to any gene: 2. Per the germline V gene, CDR1 is LNHDA and CDR2 is SQIVND (reference sequence). The CDR3 loop spans 15 amino acids. The chain joins TRBV19 to TRBJ2-2, with TRBD2 identical over 7 bases. This TCR came from a woman aged 18-35 years in good health and CMV-seropositive. Sequenced sample: PBMCs. The CDR3 sequence is CASSRGGPNTGELFF. Written as DNA, the CDR3 is TGTGCCAGTAGTAGGGGGGGTCCGAACACCGGGGAGCTGTTTTTT. Full variable domain (rest looked up from reference TRBV19 and TRBJ2-2): DGGITQSPKYLFRKEGQNVTLSCEQNLNHDAMYWYRQDPGQGLRLIYYSQIVNDFQKGDIAEGYSVSREKKESFPLTVTSAQKNPTAFYLCASSRGGPNTGELFFGEGSRLTVL.